The 27 T cell receptor beta chains below come from one sample, sequenced in a study of T cell responses to AZD1222 COVID-19 vaccine. Clones were sequenced by immunoSEQ multiplex PCR, and TCRdb holds only the in-frame ones, with some missing. This sample has 80,000 or so clones, with approximately 85% found just once. Sample: peripheral blood, taken 28 days after the second AZD1222 dose. These receptors were taken from an adult who received the AZD1222 COVID-19 vaccine.

This chain links TRBV14 with TRBJ1-6, with 9 bases that match TRBD1. Germline values: CDR1 SGHDN, CDR2 FVKESK. This CDR3 contains 16 residues. V lost 0 bases, J lost 7 bases, and 4 bases stayed unmatched. CDR3 loop: CASSQERTGANSPLHF. The CDR3 nucleotides read TGTGCCAGCAGCCAAGAAAGGACAGGGGCGAATTCACCCCTCCACTTT.

The chain combines TRBV6-8 with TRBJ1-3; 7 bases agree with TRBD1. V gave up 2 bases and J gave up 0 bases; unmatched junction bases: 7. Germline loops: CDR1 MNHGY, CDR2 SAAAGT. CDR3 length: 17 amino acids. The CDR3 sequence is CASSYPDRTSSGNTIYF. The DNA of the CDR3 is TGTGCCAGCAGTTACCCGGACAGGACGAGCTCTGGAAACACCATATATTTT.

The rearrangement uses TRBV5-1 and TRBJ2-7; possibly TRBD1 for D (5 bases). Germline assignment: CDR1 SGHRS and CDR2 YFSETQ. CDR3 length: 15 residues. Trimming left V 1 base short and J 2 bases short, with 13 bases between. CDR3 residues: CASSLRGNDPYEQYF. The CDR3 DNA sequence: TGCGCCAGCAGCTTGAGGGGAAACGACCCCTACGAGCAGTACTTC.

The V and J genes are TRBV24-1 and TRBJ2-1, with TRBD2 identical over 10 bases. The CDR3 totals 16 residues. The V segment lost 2 bases and the J segment 2 bases; nucleotides outside the gene matches: 2. Germline loops: CDR1 KGHDR, CDR2 SFDVKD. CDR3 protein: CATSDSTSGAYNEQFF. CDR3 coding DNA: TGTGCCACCAGTGATTCCACTAGCGGGGCCTACAATGAGCAGTTCTTC.

The rearrangement joins TRBV19 to TRBJ2-5, with 8 bases lining up with TRBD2. There are 13 residues in the CDR3. CDR1 and CDR2 from the germline V gene are LNHDA and SQIVND (reference sequence). Trimming removed 11 bases from V and 2 bases from J; junction bases left unmatched: 7. The CDR3 spells CASSGSGQETQYF. CDR3 DNA: TGTGCCTCAAGCGGGAGCGGACAAGAGACCCAGTACTTC.

V and J are TRBV20-1 and TRBJ2-2; D call uncertain. Germline V gene sequence: CDR1 DFQATT, CDR2 SNEGSKA (reference sequence). Trimming removed 3 bases at V and 2 bases at J, with 7 bases between. The CDR3 has 13 residues. The CDR3 DNA sequence: TGCAGTGCTAGTCGCACCAACACCGGGGAGCTGTTTTTT. This translates into CSASRTNTGELFF.

The chain uses TRBV4-1 and TRBJ1-5; D uncertain. The CDR3 runs to 16 residues. With 0 bases removed from V and 3 bases from J, the gap between germline ends came to 12 bases. CDR1 and CDR2 from the germline V gene are MGHRA and YSYEKL. The CDR3 region is CASSQDGGNNNQPQHF. CDR3 sequence (DNA): TGCGCCAGCAGCCAAGATGGTGGAAACAACAATCAGCCCCAGCATTTT.

The chain links TRBV12-3 or TRBV12-4 to TRBJ2-5; the match to TRBD1 covers 7 bases. V was pared by 3 bases and J by 4 bases, with 2 bases of the junction left unmatched. This CDR3 comprises 13 residues. The CDR3 DNA is TGTGCCAGCAGTTTTGGGACAGCAGAGACCCAGTACTTC. Encoded protein: CASSFGTAETQYF.

This chain joins TRBV27 and TRBJ2-7; D may be TRBD2 (5 bases). The CDR3 has 14 amino acids. V was trimmed by 3 bases and J by 6 bases, leaving 15 bases between them. Germline lookup yields CDR1 MNHEY and CDR2 SMNVEV (reference sequence). The CDR3 sequence is CASSLEVGRVEQYF. The CDR3 DNA reads as TGTGCCAGCAGTTTGGAGGTTGGAAGGGTCGAGCAGTACTTC.

V gene TRBV29-1 combines with J gene TRBJ1-1, with unresolved D. Germline lookup yields CDR1 SQVTM and CDR2 ANQGSEA. V was shortened by 7 bases and J by 0 bases, with 9 bases between the two germline ends. This CDR3 contains 12 residues. CDR3 amino acids: CSGLGMNTEAFF. The CDR3 nucleotides are TGCAGCGGTCTTGGGATGAACACTGAAGCTTTCTTT.

This clone was found a few times. The genes are TRBV9 and TRBJ2-7; no firm D call. The CDR3 is 14 amino acids. Between the trimmed V and J ends, which lost 5 bases and 6 bases, there was a span of 18 bases. Looked up from germline, CDR1 is SGDLS and CDR2 is YYNGEE. The CDR3: CASSSRSYASEQYF. The CDR3 nucleotides are TGTGCCAGCAGTTCACGGTCCTACGCCTCCGAGCAGTACTTC.

The chain combines TRBV7-6 with TRBJ2-1; possible D gene TRBD2, 7 bases. The V end was cut by 3 bases, the J end by 4 bases, with 16 bases between. The CDR3 extends over 16 amino acids. Germline assignment: CDR1 SGHVS and CDR2 FNYEAQ. CDR3 sequence: CASSLRRGGQYNEQFF. CDR3 sequence (DNA): TGTGCCAGCAGCTTGAGAAGGGGGGGGCAGTACAATGAGCAGTTCTTC.

This rearrangement joins TRBV6-5 to TRBJ2-2, with 7 bases aligning to TRBD1. The CDR3 length is 15 residues. Germline V gives CDR1 MNHEY, CDR2 SVGAGI. V lost 4 bases, J lost 0 bases, and 2 bases stayed unmatched. The CDR3 nucleotides read TGTGCCAGCAGTTGGGACAGCCCGAACACCGGGGAGCTGTTTTTT. It specifies CASSWDSPNTGELFF.

In this sample, this clone turned up once. The chain links TRBV2 to TRBJ2-5; the match to TRBD2 covers 8 bases. This CDR3 is 16 amino acids long. V was clipped by 0 bases and J by 5 bases; unmatched bases: 8. The germline gives CDR1 SNHLY, CDR2 FYNNEI. This CDR3 reads CASSEARLAIKETQYF. The CDR3 nucleotides read TGTGCCAGCAGTGAAGCGAGACTAGCGATCAAGGAGACCCAGTACTTC.

The chain carries TRBV19 and TRBJ2-3; 7 nucleotides agree with TRBD1. Germline V lookup: CDR1 LNHDA, CDR2 SQIVND (reference sequence). The CDR3 spans 14 residues. V trimming: 5 bases; J trimming: 4 bases; junction bases outside the gene matches: 6. CDR3 region: CASSQGVLSDTQYF. Written as DNA, the CDR3 is TGTGCCAGTAGTCAGGGGGTCTTGTCAGATACGCAGTATTTT.

The chain couples TRBV18 to TRBJ2-7, with TRBD1 matching 9 bases. The J segment lost 3 bases and the V segment lost 5 bases, leaving 8 bases of the junction unmatched. The CDR3 consists of 15 residues. Germline assignment: CDR1 KGHSH and CDR2 LQKENI. The CDR3 coding sequence is TGTGCCAGCTCAAAGGAGACAGGGGGGAACTACGAGCAGTACTTC. This encodes CASSKETGGNYEQYF.

The table lists this clone with a few counts. The rearrangement joins TRBV6-2 or TRBV6-3 to TRBJ1-2; unclear D gene. This CDR3 has 11 residues. V was trimmed by 5 bases and J by 2 bases, leaving 3 bases between them. Germline assignment: CDR1 MNHEY and CDR2 SVGEGT. CDR3: CASSRNYGYTF. The CDR3 region has the DNA TGTGCCAGCAGTCGGAACTATGGCTACACCTTC.

This clone was detected once. J is TRBJ1-6 and V is TRBV27, with D hard to call. Germline V gives CDR1 MNHEY, CDR2 SMNVEV (reference sequence). Trimming removed 6 bases from V and 7 bases from J, with 7 bases in between. This CDR3 comprises 12 residues. The CDR3 sequence is CASSERNSPLHF. The CDR3 DNA reads as TGTGCCAGCAGCGAAAGGAATTCACCCCTCCACTTT.

J is TRBJ2-2 and V is TRBV11-2, with 7 bases matching TRBD1. CDR3 length equals 15 residues. Trimming at V came to 5 bases and at J to 1 base, leaving 4 bases not matched to a gene. Germline loops: CDR1 SGHAT, CDR2 FQNNGV. The CDR3 DNA is TGTGCCAGCAGCACCCGGACAGGGAACACCGGGGAGCTGTTTTTT. Translated, it gives CASSTRTGNTGELFF.

The chain employs TRBV6-5 and TRBJ2-7, with a tentative D call TRBD1 (6 bases). V was trimmed by 2 bases and J by 3 bases, leaving 8 bases between them. The CDR3 covers 13 residues. From germline, CDR1 is MNHEY and CDR2 SVGAGI. As DNA, the CDR3 is TGTGCCAGCAGTTACACCAGGGGCTACGAGCAGTACTTC. Its translation is CASSYTRGYEQYF.

The J gene is TRBJ2-5, the V gene TRBV27; D not resolved. V lost 1 base and J lost 4, with 7 bases in between. This CDR3 spans 13 amino acids. Germline assignment: CDR1 MNHEY and CDR2 SMNVEV (reference sequence). CDR3 in DNA: TGTGCCAGCAGTTTATGGATCGGAGAGACCCAGTACTTC. Protein product: CASSLWIGETQYF.

This chain uses TRBV3-1 (or the pseudogene TRBV3-2) with TRBJ1-4, with 8 bases matching TRBD1. Germline lookup yields CDR1 LGHDT and CDR2 YNNKEL (reference sequence). The CDR3 sequence is 14 residues long. The J segment lost 5 bases and the V segment lost 4 bases, leaving 3 bases of the junction unmatched. The CDR3 protein is CASSRTGQNEKLFF. CDR3 bases: TGTGCCAGCAGCCGGACAGGGCAAAATGAAAAACTGTTTTTT.

The V call is TRBV29-1, the J call TRBJ1-1; maybe TRBD1 (6 bases). The germline V and J ends were trimmed by 1 base and 7 bases, with 16 bases remaining between them. Looked up from germline, CDR1 is SQVTM and CDR2 is ANQGSEA. This CDR3 has 14 amino acids. Written as DNA, the CDR3 is TGCAGCGTTGAAGGCAGGGGCCTATCTCATGAAGCTTTCTTT. This gives the protein CSVEGRGLSHEAFF.

The chain combines TRBV19 with TRBJ1-5; D unclear. With 8 bases removed from V and 4 bases from J, the gap between germline ends came to 12 bases. In germline, CDR1 is LNHDA, CDR2 SQIVND (reference sequence). The CDR3 sequence is 13 residues long. CDR3 residues: CASADMENQPQHF. CDR3 in DNA: TGTGCCAGTGCCGACATGGAAAATCAGCCCCAGCATTTT.

The gene calls are TRBV6-5 and TRBJ1-2; 8 nucleotides align to TRBD1. The CDR3 spans 13 residues. The junction had 3 bases not matched to a gene; V was cut back by 6 bases and J by 3 bases. Per germline, CDR1 MNHEY and CDR2 SVGAGI. This CDR3 is CASRYRGDYGYTF. CDR3 bases: TGTGCCAGCAGGTACAGGGGGGACTATGGCTACACCTTC.

This clone has more than one count but fewer than ten. V and J are TRBV11-2 and TRBJ2-7, with D hard to call. This CDR3 is built from 12 residues. Germline CDR1 and CDR2: SGHAT and FQNNGV. The germline V and J ends were trimmed by 3 bases and 2 bases, with 5 bases remaining between them. CDR3 DNA: TGTGCCAGCAGCTTTGTTCCCTACGAGCAGTACTTC. Its translation is CASSFVPYEQYF. The entire variable domain, with the rest obtained from reference TRBV11-2 and TRBJ2-7, is as follows: EAGVAQSPRYKIIEKRQSVAFWCNPISGHATLYWYQQILGQGPKLLIQFQNNGVVDDSQLPKDRFSAERLKGVDSTLKIQPAKLEDSAVYLCASSFVPYEQYFGPGTRLTVT.

The V and J genes are TRBV28 and TRBJ2-2; D ambiguous. V lost 5 bases and J 8 bases, leaving 12 bases between the germline ends. Germline lookup yields CDR1 MDHEN and CDR2 SYDVKM. This CDR3 is built from 13 residues. CDR3 sequence reads: CASSLLRVGELFF. CDR3 coding DNA: TGTGCCAGCAGTCTCCTCCGTGTTGGGGAGCTGTTTTTT.